One sample yielded the 27 T cell receptor beta chains listed below, sequenced in a study of cytomegalovirus exposure and HLA in healthy donors. The PCR contained 60 Vbeta and 13 Jbeta primers. The table came from immunoSEQ multiplex PCR; TCRdb's copy has only in-frame clones and leaves some out. Of around 200,000 clones in the sample, over 65% were seen once. Material: PBMCs. Receptors were obtained from a woman aged 55-70 years in good health and CMV-seropositive.

This chain uses TRBV5-8 with TRBJ2-7, with no clear D. V lost 1 base and J 1 base, leaving 9 bases between the germline ends. This CDR3 has 14 residues. From germline, CDR1 is SGHTS and CDR2 YDEGEE. CDR3 sequence (DNA): TGTGCCAGCAGCTTGTGGGCAGGTTCCTACGAGCAGTACTTC. Translation: CASSLWAGSYEQYF. Variable domain in full (rest from reference TRBV5-8 and TRBJ2-7): EAGVTQSPTHLIKTRGQQATLRCSPISGHTSVYWYQQALGLGLQFLLWYDEGEERNRGNFPPRFSGRQFPNYSSELNVNALELEDSALYLCASSLWAGSYEQYFGPGTRLTVT.

The chain couples TRBV20-1 to TRBJ2-5; D may be TRBD2 (5 bases). CDR3 length equals 11 residues. Germline assignment: CDR1 DFQATT and CDR2 SNEGSKA (reference sequence). Written as DNA, the CDR3 is TGCAGGGAGCAAGGAGGAGAGACCCAGTACTTC. As protein: CREQGGETQYF.

This rearrangement joins TRBV6-6 to TRBJ1-1; TRBD1 might be the D (6 bases). The CDR3 runs to 12 residues. V shed 6 bases and J shed 9 bases, with 14 bases lying between them. Germline CDR1 is MNHNY and CDR2 is SVGAGI (reference sequence). DNA of the CDR3: TGTGCCAGCAGCTTAGACAGGCAAAAAGCTTTCTTT. Amino acids: CASSLDRQKAFF.

The rearrangement uses TRBV5-1 and TRBJ2-5, with D unresolved. V lost 0 bases and J lost 5, with 8 bases in between. Germline CDR1 reads SGHRS; CDR2 reads YFSETQ. The length of the CDR3 is 13 residues. The CDR3 region is CASSLARVETQYF. The CDR3 DNA reads TGCGCCAGCAGCTTGGCCCGGGTCGAGACCCAGTACTTC. The full variable domain, rest sourced from reference TRBV5-1 and TRBJ2-5, is KAGVTQTPRYLIKTRGQQVTLSCSPISGHRSVSWYQQTPGQGLQFLFEYFSETQRNKGNFPGRFSGRQFSNSRSEMNVSTLELGDSALYLCASSLARVETQYFGPGTRLLVL.

This chain uses TRBV2 with TRBJ1-1; maybe TRBD1 (6 bases). Trimming pared 6 bases from V and 0 bases from J, leaving 11 bases between. CDR1 and CDR2 from the germline V gene are SNHLY and FYNNEI. This CDR3 region has 14 residues. CDR3 bases: TGTGCCAGCAGACGGACAGACCTGAACACTGAAGCTTTCTTT. Translation gives CASRRTDLNTEAFF.

V is TRBV10-1 and J is TRBJ1-1, with D possibly being TRBD1 (6 bases). The CDR3 is 17 amino acids. CDR1 and CDR2 from the germline V gene are WNHNN and SYGVQD (reference sequence). V lost 3 bases and J lost 1, with 18 bases in between. CDR3 in DNA: TGCGCCAGCAGTGATCGAGGGTACGGGACACCGAACACTGAAGCTTTCTTT. Translation gives CASSDRGYGTPNTEAFF.

V is TRBV19 and J is TRBJ1-2; D is perhaps TRBD1 (6 bases). CDR3 size: 13 residues. The germline CDR1 and CDR2 sequences are LNHDA and SQIVND (reference sequence). Trimming took off 5 bases at V and 4 bases at J, with 11 bases between the two ends. In DNA, the CDR3 is TGTGCCAGTAGTCCAGGACAGACCTATGGCTACACCTTC. Protein sequence: CASSPGQTYGYTF.

The chain employs TRBV19 and TRBJ2-7; 8 nucleotides line up with TRBD2. J lost 6 bases, V lost 5 bases, and 9 bases had no gene match. CDR1 is LNHDA, CDR2 SQIVND, per germline (reference sequence). The CDR3 is made up of 14 amino acids. Here the CDR3 reads CASSPAGTRGEQYF. The CDR3 nucleotides read TGTGCCAGTAGTCCTGCCGGGACTAGAGGCGAGCAGTACTTC.

The rearrangement joins TRBV5-1 to TRBJ2-1, with 10 nucleotides matching TRBD2. The CDR3 runs 14 residues. Looked up from germline, CDR1 is SGHRS and CDR2 is YFSETQ. V was pared by 3 bases and J by 3 bases, with 0 bases of the junction left unmatched. CDR3 loop: CASSSSGSYNEQFF. CDR3 in DNA: TGCGCCAGCAGCTCTAGCGGGAGCTACAATGAGCAGTTCTTC. Looking up the rest from reference TRBV5-1 and TRBJ2-1 gives the full variable domain: KAGVTQTPRYLIKTRGQQVTLSCSPISGHRSVSWYQQTPGQGLQFLFEYFSETQRNKGNFPGRFSGRQFSNSRSEMNVSTLELGDSALYLCASSSSGSYNEQFFGPGTRLTVL.

The genes are TRBV7-2 and TRBJ2-5, with TRBD1 identical over 11 bases. The better agreement between TRBJ2-7 and the DNA end casts doubt on the J call. Germline V gene sequence: CDR1 SGHTA, CDR2 FQGNSA. This CDR3 spans 16 amino acids. The CDR3 DNA sequence: TGTGCCAGCAGCTTAGCCTCCGGGACAGGGGGCTACGAGCAGTACTTC. This codes for CASSLASGTGGYEQYF.

This clone has a handful of counts. V gene TRBV7-2 combines with J gene TRBJ1-4; D gene unclear. V was pared by 5 bases and J by 8 bases, with 15 bases between. CDR3 length: 14 amino acids. Germline CDR1 and CDR2: SGHTA and FQGNSA. This CDR3 is CASSRGLRGEKLFF. The CDR3 DNA reads as TGTGCCAGCAGCCGTGGGCTCCGAGGGGAAAAACTGTTTTTT.

The rearrangement joins TRBV7-9 to TRBJ2-1; 7 bases line up with TRBD2. This CDR3 is built from 13 residues. V shed 2 bases and J 6 bases; nucleotides not matched to a gene: 1. Germline assignment: CDR1 SEHNR and CDR2 FQNEAQ (reference sequence). CDR3 coding DNA: TGTGCCAGCAGCTTATCGGGGGGCAATGAGCAGTTCTTC. It codes for CASSLSGGNEQFF.

V gene TRBV18 combines with J gene TRBJ2-1, with D maybe TRBD2 (7 bases). V gave up 6 bases and J gave up 7 bases, with 16 bases separating them. CDR3 length: 14 residues. The germline V gene encodes CDR1 KGHSH and CDR2 LQKENI. The CDR3 protein is CASSPAGAWNEQFF. The CDR3 coding sequence is TGTGCCAGCTCCCCGGCGGGGGCTTGGAATGAGCAGTTCTTC.

Note on this clone: Other DNA sequences in the same sample also yield this CDR3. The chain carries TRBV27 and TRBJ2-5; tentative D call: TRBD2 (5 bases). Trimming pared 6 bases from V and 0 bases from J, leaving 17 bases between. This CDR3 is built from 16 residues. CDR1 and CDR2 (germline): MNHEY, SMNVEV (reference sequence). The DNA of the CDR3 is TGTGCCAGCAGGAGCCGCTCGCGGGTGTACCAAGAGACCCAGTACTTC. Protein: CASRSRSRVYQETQYF.

V and J are TRBV19 and TRBJ1-1, with D possibly matching TRBD1 (5 bases). CDR1 and CDR2 from the germline V gene are LNHDA and SQIVND (reference sequence). The CDR3 runs to 14 residues. The V end was cut by 6 bases, the J end by 1 base, with 12 bases between. CDR3 loop: CASSQPRANTEAFF. The CDR3 region has the DNA TGTGCCAGTAGCCAACCCAGGGCGAACACTGAAGCTTTCTTT.

This chain links TRBV18 with TRBJ1-3; TRBD1 might be the D (6 bases). Trimming removed 5 bases at V and 0 bases at J, with 14 bases between. The CDR3 is 16 residues long. Germline CDR1 is KGHSH and CDR2 is LQKENI. The DNA for the CDR3 is TGTGCCAGCTCATACAGCGGACAGAGCTCTGGAAACACCATATATTTT. Its translation: CASSYSGQSSGNTIYF.

Points on this clone: Mismatch with germline at one junction end may stem from a read error. This sequence joins TRBV4-3 and TRBJ2-7; 12 nucleotides align to TRBD1. The CDR3 has 15 amino acids. Germline V gene lookup returns CDR1 LGHNA and CDR2 YSLEER. The CDR3 sequence is CASSKERDRGLEQYF. The CDR3 bases are TGCGCCAGCAGCAAAGAACGGGACAGGGGGCTTGAGCAGTACTTC.

The rearrangement links TRBV27 to TRBJ2-7; D might be TRBD2 (5 bases). CDR3 length: 14 residues. V lost 1 base and J 4 bases, leaving 11 bases between the germline ends. Germline-derived CDR1 and CDR2 are MNHEY and SMNVEV (reference sequence). The chain's CDR3 is CASSLLPEVYEQYF. For the CDR3, the DNA is TGTGCCAGCAGTTTATTACCGGAGGTATACGAGCAGTACTTC.

The rearrangement joins TRBV15 to TRBJ1-2; D is unresolved. V lost 5 bases to trimming and J lost 8 bases, with 15 bases between them. The CDR3 is 13 amino acids. Germline values: CDR1 LNHNV, CDR2 YYDKDF (reference sequence). CDR3 sequence: CATSGARTGGYTF. The CDR3 nucleotides read TGTGCCACCAGCGGCGCACGGACTGGAGGCTACACCTTC.

Note on this clone: In the same sample, other DNA sequences code for this CDR3. This chain uses TRBV6-5 with TRBJ2-2, with D hard to call. The CDR3 consists of 14 residues. The germline gives CDR1 MNHEY, CDR2 SVGAGI. V gave up 2 bases and J gave up 1 base, with 5 bases separating them. CDR3 loop: CASSYTGNTGELFF. CDR3 coding DNA: TGTGCCAGCAGTTACACCGGGAACACCGGGGAGCTGTTTTTT.

The J gene is TRBJ2-2, the V gene TRBV2; 11 bases agree with TRBD2. J lost 6 bases, V lost 8 bases, and 11 bases had no gene match. This CDR3 is 16 amino acids long. Germline V gene lookup returns CDR1 SNHLY and CDR2 FYNNEI. CDR3 region: CASLYGGLAVAGELFF. CDR3 DNA sequence: TGTGCCAGCCTTTATGGGGGACTAGCGGTAGCCGGGGAGCTGTTTTTT.

The chain uses TRBV28 and TRBJ1-2; no clear D gene. Trimming took off 10 bases at V and 3 bases at J, with 12 bases between the two ends. Per germline, CDR1 MDHEN and CDR2 SYDVKM. This CDR3 is 12 amino acids long. The CDR3 is CAILRGHYGYTF. CDR3 in DNA: TGTGCCATCCTCCGGGGTCACTATGGCTACACCTTC.

The gene calls are TRBV9 and TRBJ1-1, with a possible D match to TRBD1 (6 bases). From germline, CDR1 is SGDLS and CDR2 YYNGEE. V lost 3 bases, J lost 0 bases, and 9 bases lay in between. CDR3 length equals 14 residues. DNA for the CDR3: TGTGCCAGCAGCGCGACAGGACTGAACACTGAAGCTTTCTTT. Protein product: CASSATGLNTEAFF.

In nucleotides, the CDR3 is TGTGCCAGCAGCAAAACTCCCGACTTAGCCTACAATGAGCAGTTCTTC. It codes for CASSKTPDLAYNEQFF. The gene calls are TRBV7-3 and TRBJ2-1; D call uncertain. Germline CDR1 is SGHTA and CDR2 is FQGTGA. The CDR3 sequence is 16 residues long. Between the trimmed V and J ends, which lost 5 bases and 2 bases, there was a span of 16 bases.

This clone showed up just a few times. In the same sample, other DNA sequences code for this CDR3. The chain employs TRBV5-1 and TRBJ2-7, with a weak D call TRBD1 (5 bases). The germline V gene encodes CDR1 SGHRS and CDR2 YFSETQ. The CDR3 is made up of 13 amino acids. Between the trimmed V and J ends, which lost 1 base and 2 bases, there was a span of 7 bases. The CDR3, as DNA: TGCGCCAGCAGCTTGCAGGGAACCTACGAGCAGTACTTC. As protein: CASSLQGTYEQYF.

This clone has only a few counts. As DNA, the CDR3 is TGTGCCAGCAGCCTCGGTGGGTACGGCGGAGAGCAGTACTTC. This codes for CASSLGGYGGEQYF. This sequence joins TRBV6-5 and TRBJ2-5; unclear D gene. The CDR3 spans 14 residues. V lost 6 bases to trimming and J lost 11 bases, with 22 bases between them. Per germline, CDR1 MNHEY and CDR2 SVGAGI.

This chain uses TRBV28 with TRBJ2-5, with D maybe TRBD2 (5 bases). Trimming took off 6 bases at V and 5 bases at J, with 19 bases between the two ends. Germline V lookup: CDR1 MDHEN, CDR2 SYDVKM. This CDR3 comprises 15 residues. The CDR3 bases are TGTGCCAGCAGCCGGACTGCTGGGGTGGGGGAGACCCAGTACTTC. As protein: CASSRTAGVGETQYF.